This TCR beta chain was recovered during a study of radiotherapy plus CTLA-4 blockade in lung cancer. Overall study context: More than 15% of patients responded objectively, and about 33% achieved disease control.

Generated by immunoSEQ multiplex PCR, the TCRdb table keeps only in-frame clones and is missing some. This table has 60,000 to 70,000 clones, around 83% appearing once. Whole-study results and caveats: Early blood T cell clone changes and increased post-radiation serum interferon-beta were reportedly the strongest response predictors.

Per germline, CDR1 SEHNR and CDR2 FQNEAQ (reference sequence). With 5 bases clipped from V and 4 bases from J, the junction kept 9 bases outside the gene matches. The CDR3 consists of 15 residues. Comments on this clone: Its target is unknown.

The clonotype was recovered from a human donor with non-small cell lung cancer who had a partial response to radiotherapy plus ipilimumab. The source material was peripheral blood, sampled from a patient treated with radiotherapy plus ipilimumab. This chain joins TRBV7-9 and TRBJ2-7, with TRBD1 identical over 9 bases. The CDR3 coding sequence is TGTGCCAGCAGCCCGCCGGGACAGGGTAGTTACGAGCAGTACTTC. Amino acids: CASSPPGQGSYEQYF.